Sequencing of this T cell receptor beta chain was carried out in a study of shared clonotypes between healthy human individuals. Several immunoSEQ plates held equal portions of the genomic DNA taken from each subset. The repertoire was sequenced with immunoSEQ multiplex PCR; TCRdb's copy has only in-frame clones and lacks some. The sample has more than 80,000 clones; roughly two thirds are singletons. V was pared by 7 bases and J by 9 bases, with 28 bases between. This CDR3 is built from 17 residues. Germline assignment: CDR1 SEHNR and CDR2 FQNEAQ (reference sequence). This rearrangement joins TRBV7-9 to TRBJ2-1, with a possible D match to TRBD2 (7 bases). Source material: memory CD8+ T cells sorted from blood. The sample's subset: CD45RO+ cells pooled with CCR7-negative TemRA cells. The sequence derives from a man between 25 and 39 years old in good health. This chain's CDR3 is CASNPGEGLGRVGEQFF. The DNA for the CDR3 is TGTGCCAGCAATCCAGGGGAGGGGCTAGGAAGGGTGGGTGAGCAGTTCTTC.